Included here is one T cell receptor beta chain sequence, with context. CD45RO-negative CD8 cells positively selected for CCR7 made up the naive population, which excluded terminally differentiated effector memory CD45RA+ cells. The assay used deep level. Generated by immunoSEQ multiplex PCR, the TCRdb table keeps only in-frame clones and is missing some. Among approximately 600,000 clones listed, around 96% were seen once. This entry comes from a study of shared clonotypes between healthy human individuals. The length of the CDR3 is 16 residues. Germline CDR1 reads SGHRS; CDR2 reads YFSETQ. Trimming cost V 3 bases and J 7 bases, with 20 bases left between them.

The rearrangement uses TRBV5-1 and TRBJ2-1; possibly TRBD1 for D (6 bases). The source of this sequence is a woman in her thirties in good health. Sequenced: naive CD8+ T cells sorted from blood. The DNA of the CDR3 is TGCGCCAGCAGCTCGTGGCCGAGGACAGACGTAAATGAGCAGTTCTTC. It specifies CASSSWPRTDVNEQFF.